The T cell receptor (beta chain) under discussion was sequenced for a study of T cell responses to AZD1222 COVID-19 vaccine. Study-wide points: Scientists sampled the repertoires only once the peak T cell response had passed. Only a handful of AZD1222 recipients, roughly 6 in all, had baseline seropositivity. Compared with day 0, the breadth and depth of the Spike-specific TCR repertoire rose significantly after two doses of AZD1222.

A word on this clone: Antigen unknown.

The data were produced by immunoSEQ multiplex PCR, yet TCRdb's version contains in-frame clones alone and is incomplete. The table records around 140,000 clones, more than 80% of them present only once. This specimen consisted of peripheral blood, obtained on day 0 of AZD1222 vaccination. The sequence was obtained from an adult in good health.

Here the CDR3 DNA reads TGTGCCATCAGTGAGATGGGGGGGAATGGCTACACCTTC. Its translation: CAISEMGGNGYTF. The V call is TRBV10-3, the J call TRBJ1-2, with TRBD1 as a possible D gene (5 bases). V was clipped by 2 bases and J by 6 bases, with 10 bases between them. The CDR3 contains 13 residues. CDR1 ENHRY and CDR2 SYGVKD come from the germline V gene.